Listed here is a single T cell receptor (beta chain). One end of the junction is discordant with germline, which a read error may explain. Looked up from germline, CDR1 is LGHNA and CDR2 is YNFKEQ. This CDR3 spans 16 amino acids. The entry originates in a study of OX40 agonist ivuxolimab in advanced cancers. As for the study in general: Enrolled patients in dose escalation had cancers that were hepatocellular carcinoma, melanoma, renal cell or head and neck cancer.

Libraries were prepared by immunoSEQ multiplex PCR; TCRdb keeps only in-frame clonotypes and omits some of them. The data hold about 35,000 clones, with approximately 78% observed a single time. V gene TRBV4-2 combines with J gene TRBJ2-1; 10 bases line up with TRBD2. This TCR was recovered from an adult with an advanced solid tumor such as melanoma, head and neck, liver or kidney cancer. The sample in question was CD4+ or CD8+ T cells sorted from blood, obtained in a trial of the OX40 agonist ivuxolimab. CDR3 in amino acids: CASGQGRTSGNNEQFF. CDR3 in DNA: TGTGCCAGCGGCCAGGGCAGGACTAGCGGAAATAATGAGCAGTTCTTC.